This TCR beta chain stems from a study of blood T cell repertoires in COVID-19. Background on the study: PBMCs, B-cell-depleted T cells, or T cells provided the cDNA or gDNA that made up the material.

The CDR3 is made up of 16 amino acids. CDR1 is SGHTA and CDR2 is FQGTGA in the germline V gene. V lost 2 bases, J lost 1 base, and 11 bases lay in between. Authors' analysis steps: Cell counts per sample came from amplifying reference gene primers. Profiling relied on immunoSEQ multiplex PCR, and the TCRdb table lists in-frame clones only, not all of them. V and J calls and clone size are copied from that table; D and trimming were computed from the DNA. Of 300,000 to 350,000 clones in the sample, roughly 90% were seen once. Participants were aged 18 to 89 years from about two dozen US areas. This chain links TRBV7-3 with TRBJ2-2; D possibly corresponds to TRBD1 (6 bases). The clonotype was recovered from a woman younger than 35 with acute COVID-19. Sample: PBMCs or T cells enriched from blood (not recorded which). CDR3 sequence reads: CASSLVPQGNTGELFF. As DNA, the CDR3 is TGTGCCAGCAGCTTAGTCCCACAGGGGAACACCGGGGAGCTGTTTTTT.